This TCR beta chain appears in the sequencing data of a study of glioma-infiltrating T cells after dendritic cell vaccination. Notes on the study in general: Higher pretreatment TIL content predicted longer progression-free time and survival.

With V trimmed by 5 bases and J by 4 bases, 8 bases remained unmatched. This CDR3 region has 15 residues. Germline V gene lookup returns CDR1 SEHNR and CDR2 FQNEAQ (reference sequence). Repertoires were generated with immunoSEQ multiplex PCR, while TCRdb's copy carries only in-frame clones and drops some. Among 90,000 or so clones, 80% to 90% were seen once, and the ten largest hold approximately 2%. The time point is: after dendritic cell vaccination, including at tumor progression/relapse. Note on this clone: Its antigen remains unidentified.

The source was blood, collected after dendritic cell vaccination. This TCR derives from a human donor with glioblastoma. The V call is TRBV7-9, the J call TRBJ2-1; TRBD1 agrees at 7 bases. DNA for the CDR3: TGTGCCAGCAGCGTGGACAGGTCAACTTACAATGAGCAGTTCTTC. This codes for CASSVDRSTYNEQFF.